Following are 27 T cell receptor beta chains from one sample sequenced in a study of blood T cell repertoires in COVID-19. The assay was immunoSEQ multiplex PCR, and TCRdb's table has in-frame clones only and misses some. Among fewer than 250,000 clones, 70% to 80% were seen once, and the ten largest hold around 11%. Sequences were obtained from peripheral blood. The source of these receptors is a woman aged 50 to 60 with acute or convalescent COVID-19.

The CDR3 DNA is TGTGCCAGCAGCCCCCGGGTGATCCCAAGTGGGGAGCTGTTTTTT. Its protein is CASSPRVIPSGELFF. V is TRBV3-1 (or the pseudogene TRBV3-2) and J is TRBJ2-2; no firm D call. V lost 4 bases and J lost 8, with 17 bases in between. The CDR3 covers 15 residues. CDR1 LGHDT and CDR2 YNNKEL come from the germline V gene (reference sequence).

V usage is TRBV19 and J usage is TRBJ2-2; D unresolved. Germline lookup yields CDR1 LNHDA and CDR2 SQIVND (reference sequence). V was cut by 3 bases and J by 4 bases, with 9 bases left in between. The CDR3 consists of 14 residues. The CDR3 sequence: CASSIRQSTGELFF. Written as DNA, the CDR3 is TGTGCCAGTAGTATCCGCCAGTCCACCGGGGAGCTGTTTTTT.

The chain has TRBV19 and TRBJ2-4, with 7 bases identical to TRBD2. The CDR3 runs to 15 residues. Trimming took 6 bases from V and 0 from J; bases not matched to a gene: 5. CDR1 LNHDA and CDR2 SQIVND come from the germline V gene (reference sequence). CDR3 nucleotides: TGTGCCAGTAGACCCCCGGGGGGAGCCAAAAACATTCAGTACTTC. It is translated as CASRPPGGAKNIQYF. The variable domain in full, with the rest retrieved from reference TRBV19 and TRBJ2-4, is DGGITQSPKYLFRKEGQNVTLSCEQNLNHDAMYWYRQDPGQGLRLIYYSQIVNDFQKGDIAEGYSVSREKKESFPLTVTSAQKNPTAFYLCASRPPGGAKNIQYFGAGTRLSVL.

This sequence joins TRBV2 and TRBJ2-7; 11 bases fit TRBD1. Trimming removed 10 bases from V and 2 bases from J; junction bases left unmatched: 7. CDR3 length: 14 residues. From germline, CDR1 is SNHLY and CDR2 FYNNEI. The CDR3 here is CANAWDRGTYEQYF. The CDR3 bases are TGTGCCAACGCGTGGGACAGGGGGACCTACGAGCAGTACTTC.

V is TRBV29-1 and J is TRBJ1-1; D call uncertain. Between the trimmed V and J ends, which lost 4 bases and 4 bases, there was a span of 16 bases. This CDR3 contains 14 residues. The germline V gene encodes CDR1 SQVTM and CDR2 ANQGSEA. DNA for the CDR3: TGCAGCGTTGCGGGGAGAGGGTTGAGCACTGAAGCTTTCTTT. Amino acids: CSVAGRGLSTEAFF.

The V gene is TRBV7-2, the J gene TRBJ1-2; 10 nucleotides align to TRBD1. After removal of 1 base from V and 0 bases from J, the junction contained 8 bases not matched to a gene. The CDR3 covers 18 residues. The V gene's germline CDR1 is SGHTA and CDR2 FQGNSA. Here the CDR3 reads CASSLVPPGQGSNYGYTF. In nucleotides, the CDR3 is TGTGCCAGCAGCTTAGTTCCCCCGGGACAGGGGTCTAACTATGGCTACACCTTC.

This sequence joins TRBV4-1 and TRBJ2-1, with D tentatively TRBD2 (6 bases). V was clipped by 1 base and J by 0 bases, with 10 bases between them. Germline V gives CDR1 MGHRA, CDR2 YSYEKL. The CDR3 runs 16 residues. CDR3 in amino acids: CASSQATGDSYNEQFF. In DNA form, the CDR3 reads TGCGCCAGCAGCCAAGCAACGGGGGACTCCTACAATGAGCAGTTCTTC.

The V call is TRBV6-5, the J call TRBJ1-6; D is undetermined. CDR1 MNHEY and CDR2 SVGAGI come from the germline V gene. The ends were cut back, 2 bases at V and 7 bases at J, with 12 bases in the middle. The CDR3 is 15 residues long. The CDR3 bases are TGTGCCAGCAGTTACATTGGCGGTTGGAATTCACCCCTCCACTTT. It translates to CASSYIGGWNSPLHF.

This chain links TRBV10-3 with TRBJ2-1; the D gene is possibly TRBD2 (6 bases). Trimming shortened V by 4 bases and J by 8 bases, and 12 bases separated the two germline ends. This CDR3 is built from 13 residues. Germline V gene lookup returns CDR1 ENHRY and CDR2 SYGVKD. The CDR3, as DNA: TGTGCCATCAGTGGGGGTGCGGGGTATGAGCAGTTCTTC. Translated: CAISGGAGYEQFF.

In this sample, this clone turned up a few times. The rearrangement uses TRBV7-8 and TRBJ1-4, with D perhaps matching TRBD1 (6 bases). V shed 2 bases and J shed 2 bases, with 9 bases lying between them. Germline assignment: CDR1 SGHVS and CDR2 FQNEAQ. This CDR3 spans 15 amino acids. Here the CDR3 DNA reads TGTGCCAGCAGCTTAACAGGGTTGACTAATGAAAAACTGTTTTTT. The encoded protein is CASSLTGLTNEKLFF.

In nucleotides, the CDR3 is TGTGCCAGCAGCCGAGAGTCTGGAAACACCATATATTTT. It specifies CASSRESGNTIYF. The chain uses TRBV9 and TRBJ1-3, with D unresolved. V was cut by 4 bases and J by 1 base, with 6 bases left in between. Germline V gene data show CDR1 as SGDLS and CDR2 as YYNGEE. The CDR3 extends over 13 amino acids.

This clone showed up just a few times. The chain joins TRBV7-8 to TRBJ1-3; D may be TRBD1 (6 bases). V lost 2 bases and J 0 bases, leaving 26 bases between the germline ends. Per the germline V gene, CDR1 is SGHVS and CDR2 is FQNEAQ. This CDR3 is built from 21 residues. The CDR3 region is CASSLREGGNDNPRSGNTIYF. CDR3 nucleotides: TGTGCCAGCAGCTTAAGGGAGGGGGGGAATGATAACCCGCGCTCTGGAAACACCATATATTTT.

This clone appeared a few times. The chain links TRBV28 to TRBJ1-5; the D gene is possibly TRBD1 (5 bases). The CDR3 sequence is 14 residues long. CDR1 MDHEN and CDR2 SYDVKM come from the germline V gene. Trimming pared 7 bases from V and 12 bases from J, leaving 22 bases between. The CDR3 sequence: CASTPGNPSGGQHF. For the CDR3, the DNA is TGTGCCAGCACCCCAGGGAACCCTTCGGGGGGCCAGCATTTT.

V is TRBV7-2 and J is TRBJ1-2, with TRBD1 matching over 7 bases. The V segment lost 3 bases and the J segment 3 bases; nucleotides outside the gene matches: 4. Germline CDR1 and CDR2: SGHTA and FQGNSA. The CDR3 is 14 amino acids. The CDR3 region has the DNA TGTGCCAGCAGCTTCCCCGGGACAGACTATGGCTACACCTTC. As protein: CASSFPGTDYGYTF.

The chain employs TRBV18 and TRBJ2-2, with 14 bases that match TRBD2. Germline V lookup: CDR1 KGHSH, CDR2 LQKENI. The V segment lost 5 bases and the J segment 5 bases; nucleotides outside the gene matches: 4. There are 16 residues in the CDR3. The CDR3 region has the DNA TGTGCCAGCTCATCGGGACTAGCGGGGGCTACCGGGGAGCTGTTTTTT. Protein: CASSSGLAGATGELFF.

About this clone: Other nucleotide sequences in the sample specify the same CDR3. CDR3 nucleotides: TGTGCCAGCAGCTCTCCTTACGAGCAGTACTTC. This sequence encodes CASSSPYEQYF. V is TRBV6-5 and J is TRBJ2-7, with D unresolved. The CDR3 is 11 residues long. The germline V gene has CDR1 MNHEY and CDR2 SVGAGI. V was shortened by 6 bases and J by 4 bases, with 7 bases between the two germline ends.

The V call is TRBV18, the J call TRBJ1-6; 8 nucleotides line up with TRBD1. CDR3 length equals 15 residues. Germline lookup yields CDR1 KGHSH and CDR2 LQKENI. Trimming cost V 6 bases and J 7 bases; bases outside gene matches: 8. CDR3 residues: CASSTGTGGNSPLHF. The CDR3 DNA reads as TGTGCCAGCTCTACAGGGACAGGTGGGAATTCACCCCTCCACTTT.

The CDR3 here is CASSLGETYNEQFF. CDR3 nucleotides: TGTGCCAGCAGCTTAGGGGAGACCTACAATGAGCAGTTCTTC. This rearrangement joins TRBV7-2 to TRBJ2-1; TRBD2 might be the D (5 bases). CDR1 and CDR2 (germline): SGHTA, FQGNSA. This CDR3 spans 14 amino acids. V lost 1 base to trimming and J lost 2 bases, with 6 bases between them.

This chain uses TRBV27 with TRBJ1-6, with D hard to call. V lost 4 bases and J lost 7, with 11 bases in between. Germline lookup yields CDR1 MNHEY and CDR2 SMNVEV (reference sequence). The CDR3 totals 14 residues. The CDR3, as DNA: TGTGCCAGCAGTTGGGAGACAACGAATTCACCCCTCCACTTT. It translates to CASSWETTNSPLHF.

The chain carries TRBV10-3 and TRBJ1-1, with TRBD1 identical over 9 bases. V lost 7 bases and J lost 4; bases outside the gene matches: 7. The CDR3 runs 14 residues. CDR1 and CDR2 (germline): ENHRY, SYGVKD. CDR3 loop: CAITQGTGTTEAFF. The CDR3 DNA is TGTGCCATCACCCAAGGGACAGGGACCACTGAAGCTTTCTTT.

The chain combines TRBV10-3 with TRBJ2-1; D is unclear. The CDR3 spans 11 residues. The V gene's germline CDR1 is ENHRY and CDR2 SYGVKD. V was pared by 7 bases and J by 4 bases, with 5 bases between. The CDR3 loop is CAITSYNEQFF. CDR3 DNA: TGTGCCATCACCAGTTACAATGAGCAGTTCTTC.

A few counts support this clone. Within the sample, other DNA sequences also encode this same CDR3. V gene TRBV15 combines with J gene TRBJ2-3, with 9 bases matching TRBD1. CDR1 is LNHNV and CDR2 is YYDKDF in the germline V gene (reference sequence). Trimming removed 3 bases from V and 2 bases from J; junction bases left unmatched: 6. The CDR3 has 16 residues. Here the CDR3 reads CATSRRDRAFTDTQYF. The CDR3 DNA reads TGTGCCACCAGCAGGAGGGACAGGGCCTTCACAGATACGCAGTATTTT.

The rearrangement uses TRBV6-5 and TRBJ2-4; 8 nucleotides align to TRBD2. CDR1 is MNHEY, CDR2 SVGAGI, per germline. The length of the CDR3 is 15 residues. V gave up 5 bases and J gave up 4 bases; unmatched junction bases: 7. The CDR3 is CASSTRLAQKNIQYF. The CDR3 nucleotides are TGTGCCAGCAGTACCCGACTAGCGCAAAAAAACATTCAGTACTTC.

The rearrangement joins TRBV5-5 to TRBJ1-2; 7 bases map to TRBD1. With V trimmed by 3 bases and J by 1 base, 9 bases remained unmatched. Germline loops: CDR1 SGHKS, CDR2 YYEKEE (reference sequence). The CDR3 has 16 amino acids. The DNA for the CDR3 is TGTGCCAGCAGCTCCCCTACAGGGGCTCTTAACTATGGCTACACCTTC. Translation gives CASSSPTGALNYGYTF.

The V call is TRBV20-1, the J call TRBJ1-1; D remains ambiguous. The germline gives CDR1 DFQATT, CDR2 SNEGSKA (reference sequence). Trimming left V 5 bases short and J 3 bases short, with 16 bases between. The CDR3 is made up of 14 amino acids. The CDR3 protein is CSARGFQSYTEAFF. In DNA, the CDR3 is TGCAGTGCTCGTGGATTTCAGTCCTACACTGAAGCTTTCTTT.

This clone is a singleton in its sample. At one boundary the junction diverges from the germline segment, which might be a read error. The CDR3 reads CASRIAGGVRDTQYF. The CDR3 bases are TGTGCCAGCAGGATAGCGGGGGGGGTTCGTGATACACAGTATTTT. J is TRBJ2-3 and V is TRBV6-5, with 11 bases matching TRBD2. CDR3 length equals 15 residues. The V gene's germline CDR1 is MNHEY and CDR2 SVGAGI.

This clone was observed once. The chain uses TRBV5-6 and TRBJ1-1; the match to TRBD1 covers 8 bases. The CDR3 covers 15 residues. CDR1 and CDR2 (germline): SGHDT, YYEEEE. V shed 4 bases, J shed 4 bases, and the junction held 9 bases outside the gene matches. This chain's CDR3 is CASSKRTGLGTEAFF. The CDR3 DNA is TGTGCCAGCAGCAAGCGGACAGGGTTGGGCACTGAAGCTTTCTTT.